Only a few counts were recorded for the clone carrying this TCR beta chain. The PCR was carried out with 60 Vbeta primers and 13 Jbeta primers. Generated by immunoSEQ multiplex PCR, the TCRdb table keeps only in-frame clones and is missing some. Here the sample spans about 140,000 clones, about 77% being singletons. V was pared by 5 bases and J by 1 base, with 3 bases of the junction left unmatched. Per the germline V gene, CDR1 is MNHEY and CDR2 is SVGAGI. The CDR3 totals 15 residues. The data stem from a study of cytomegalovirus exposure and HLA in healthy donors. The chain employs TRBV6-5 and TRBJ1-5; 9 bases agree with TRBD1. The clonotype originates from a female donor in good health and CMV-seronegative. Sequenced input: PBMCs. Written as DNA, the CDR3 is TGTGCCAGCAGTAGACAGGGGGGCAGCAATCAGCCCCAGCATTTT. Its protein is CASSRQGGSNQPQHF.